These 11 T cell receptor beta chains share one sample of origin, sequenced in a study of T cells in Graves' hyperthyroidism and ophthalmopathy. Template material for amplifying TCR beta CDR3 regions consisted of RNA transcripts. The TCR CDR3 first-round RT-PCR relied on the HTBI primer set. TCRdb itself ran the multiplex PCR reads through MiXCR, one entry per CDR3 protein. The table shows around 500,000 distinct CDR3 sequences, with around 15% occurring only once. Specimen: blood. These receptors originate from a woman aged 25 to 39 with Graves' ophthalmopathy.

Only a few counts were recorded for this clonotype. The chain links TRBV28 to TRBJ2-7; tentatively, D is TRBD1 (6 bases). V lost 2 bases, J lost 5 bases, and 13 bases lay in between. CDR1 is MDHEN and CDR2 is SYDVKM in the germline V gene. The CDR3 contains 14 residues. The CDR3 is CASSLGQREDEQYF. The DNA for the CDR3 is TGTGCCAGCAGTTTAGGACAGAGGGAAGACGAGCAGTACTTC. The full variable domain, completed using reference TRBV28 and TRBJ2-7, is DVKVTQSSRYLVKRTGEKVFLECVQDMDHENMFWYRQDPGLGLRLIYFSYDVKMKEKGDIPEGYSVSREKKERFSLILESASTNQTSMYLCASSLGQREDEQYFGPGTRLTVT.

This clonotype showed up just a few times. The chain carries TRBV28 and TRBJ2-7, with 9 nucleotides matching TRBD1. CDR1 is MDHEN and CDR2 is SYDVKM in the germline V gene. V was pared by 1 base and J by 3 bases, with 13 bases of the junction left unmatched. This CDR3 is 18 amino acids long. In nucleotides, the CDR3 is TGTGCCAGCAGTTTATTCCCGGACAGGGGTCTTTACTTCTACGAGCAGTACTTC. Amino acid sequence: CASSLFPDRGLYFYEQYF.

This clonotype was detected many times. CDR3 sequence reads: CASSYSTGEYGYTF. The CDR3 region has the DNA TGTGCCAGCAGTTACTCTACAGGGGAATATGGCTACACCTTC. The J gene is TRBJ1-2, the V gene TRBV6-6, with 7 nucleotides matching TRBD1. The CDR3 covers 14 residues. The germline gives CDR1 MNHNY, CDR2 SVGAGI (reference sequence). Losses at the gene ends were 0 bases for V and 5 bases for J; bases not matched to a gene: 3.

This chain's CDR3 is CASSDTGTSEETQYF. The DNA of the CDR3 is TGTGCCAGCAGCGACACCGGGACTAGCGAAGAGACCCAGTACTTC. The rearrangement joins TRBV9 to TRBJ2-5; 10 positions agree with TRBD2. V gave up 3 bases and J gave up 3 bases; unmatched junction bases: 5. From germline, CDR1 is SGDLS and CDR2 YYNGEE. The CDR3 length is 15 residues.

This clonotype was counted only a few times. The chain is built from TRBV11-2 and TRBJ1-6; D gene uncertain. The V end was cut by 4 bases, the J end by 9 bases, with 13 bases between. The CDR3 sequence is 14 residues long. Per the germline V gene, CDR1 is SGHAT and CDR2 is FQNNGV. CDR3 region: CASSYNGGASPLHF. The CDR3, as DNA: TGTGCCAGCAGCTACAACGGAGGAGCTTCACCCCTCCACTTT.

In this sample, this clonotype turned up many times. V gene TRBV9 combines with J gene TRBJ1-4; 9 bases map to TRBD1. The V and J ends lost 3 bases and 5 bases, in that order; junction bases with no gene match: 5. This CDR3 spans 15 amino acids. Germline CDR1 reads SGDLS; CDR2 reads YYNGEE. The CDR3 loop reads CASSATGTGNEKLFF. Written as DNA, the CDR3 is TGTGCCAGCAGCGCCACCGGGACAGGGAATGAAAAACTGTTTTTT.

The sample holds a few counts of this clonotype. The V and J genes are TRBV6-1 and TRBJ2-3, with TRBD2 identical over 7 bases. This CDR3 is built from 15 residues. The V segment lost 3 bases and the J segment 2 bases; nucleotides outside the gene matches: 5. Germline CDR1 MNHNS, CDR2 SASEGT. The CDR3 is CASSESSGVTDTQYF. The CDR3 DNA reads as TGTGCCAGCAGTGAGTCTAGCGGTGTCACAGATACGCAGTATTTT.

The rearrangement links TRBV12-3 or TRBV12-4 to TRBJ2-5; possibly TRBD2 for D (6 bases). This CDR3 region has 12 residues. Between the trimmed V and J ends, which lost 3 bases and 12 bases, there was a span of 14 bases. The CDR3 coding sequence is TGTGCCAGCAGTTTTGGGGGAGGCCTCGAGTACTTC. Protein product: CASSFGGGLEYF.

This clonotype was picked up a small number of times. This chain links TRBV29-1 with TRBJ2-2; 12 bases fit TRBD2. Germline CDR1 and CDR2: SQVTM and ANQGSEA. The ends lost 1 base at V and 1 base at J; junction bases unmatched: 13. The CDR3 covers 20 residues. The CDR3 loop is CSVEVSWASGRGGNTGELFF. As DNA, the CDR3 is TGCAGCGTTGAAGTTTCGTGGGCTAGCGGGAGGGGGGGGAACACCGGGGAGCTGTTTTTT.

CDR3 in amino acids: CASSVVGGTDTEQYF. The CDR3 region has the DNA TGTGCCAGCAGCGTAGTAGGGGGTACGGACACCGAGCAGTACTTC. This chain links TRBV9 with TRBJ2-7; the D gene is possibly TRBD1 (6 bases). Germline V gives CDR1 SGDLS, CDR2 YYNGEE. This CDR3 has 15 residues. Trimming took 0 bases from V and 6 from J, leaving 16 bases between them.

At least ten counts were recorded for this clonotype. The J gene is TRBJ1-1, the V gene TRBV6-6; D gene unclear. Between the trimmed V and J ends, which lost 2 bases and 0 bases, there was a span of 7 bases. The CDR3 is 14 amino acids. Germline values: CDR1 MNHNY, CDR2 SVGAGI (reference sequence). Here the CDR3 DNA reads TGTGCCAGCAGTTACACAACAGTGAACACTGAAGCTTTCTTT. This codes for CASSYTTVNTEAFF.